Listed below are T cell receptor beta chains from one sample, sequenced in a study of T cells in Graves' hyperthyroidism and ophthalmopathy. TCRdb re-called the multiplex PCR reads with MiXCR, one entry per CDR3 protein. The sample consists of under 400,000 distinct CDR3 sequences, 15% to 17% of them appearing once. Sequencing was performed on blood. These receptors all stem from a woman aged 18-29 years with Graves' hyperthyroidism that later progressed to Graves' ophthalmopathy. CDR3s include the opening cysteine and the closing phenylalanine or tryptophan. Each record gives: V gene, J gene, CDR3 protein.

>TRBV20-1|TRBJ2-3
CSAPVGRTDTQYF
>TRBV14|TRBJ2-1
CASSQDLASGRAQEQFF
>TRBV6-1|TRBJ1-5
CATRGQGDQPQHF
>TRBV4-3|TRBJ2-1
CASSQDRSLGGGRSYNEQFF
>TRBV24-1|TRBJ2-2
CATSEVAGELFF
>TRBV30|TRBJ2-7
CAWSVLPGYEQYF
>TRBV20-1|TRBJ2-3
CSAGSGLSDTQYF
>TRBV5-5|TRBJ1-1
CASSLAHLTEAFF
>TRBV28|TRBJ2-7
CASSSVDRGLSYEQYF
>TRBV14|TRBJ2-3
CASSQDAWTNSDTQYF
>TRBV2|TRBJ2-5
CASSDPGLAGAINQETQYF